This is a list of T cell receptor beta chains from one sample in a study of T cells expressing NK-cell markers. TCRdb re-called the 5' RACE reads and gives one entry per CDR3 protein, without DNA. The table for this sample gives 500,000 to 700,000 distinct CDR3 sequences. The source material was blood T cells: a sorted CD56 or NKG2C T cell subset, CD4+ or CD8+ T cells, or bulk PBMC T cells (not recorded which). The receptors originated from a young man in good health. Both conserved end residues are part of each CDR3.

j_call v_call cdr3_aa
TRBJ2-1 TRBV5-1 CASSLYTGGSEQFF
TRBJ2-3 TRBV28 CASTPSGLPDTQYF
TRBJ2-3 TRBV5-5 CASSTGTSGADTQYF
TRBJ2-5 TRBV28 CASSTRGLGKTQYF
TRBJ2-2 TRBV5-6 CASSLPGGPDTGELFF
TRBJ2-5 TRBV5-1 CASSWTVGQETQYF
TRBJ2-1 TRBV6-1 CASSSPGTPPGNEQFF
TRBJ1-2 TRBV24-1 CATSEGQGVSGYTF
TRBJ2-7 TRBV12-3/TRBV12-4 CASSQLGYEQYF
TRBJ2-1 TRBV6-2/TRBV6-3 CASSTTRVADNEQFF
TRBJ2-7 TRBV6-2/TRBV6-3 CASSYSGAHYEQYF
TRBJ2-4 TRBV6-2/TRBV6-3 CASSTGGTLKNIQYF
TRBJ2-5 TRBV11-2 CASSLWLGKERETQYF
TRBJ2-1 TRBV29-1 CSVVRSSYNEQFF
TRBJ2-1 TRBV12-3/TRBV12-4 CASSLTPPDEGWQFF
TRBJ2-3 TRBV27 CASSQRRGMGTDTQYF
TRBJ2-3 TRBV5-1 CASSLPGSGDTQYF
TRBJ1-5 TRBV4-3 CASSQDRTGGQPQHF
TRBJ2-1 TRBV7-2 CASSLGGTRGYNEQFF
TRBJ1-1 TRBV29-1 CSAGSGGEAFF
TRBJ2-7 TRBV6-2/TRBV6-3 CASSPWGTVSYEQYF
TRBJ2-1 TRBV6-2/TRBV6-3 CASSYGFLAGDNEQFF
TRBJ1-1 TRBV20-1 CSARDPDRAEAFF
TRBJ1-5 TRBV12-3/TRBV12-4 CASSPQGTVVGPQHF
TRBJ2-3 TRBV25-1 CASSRDSTSHTQYF
TRBJ2-7 TRBV20-1 CSARDPTSGDSYEQYF
TRBJ2-7 TRBV12-3/TRBV12-4 CASSKFGRQYF
TRBJ1-2 TRBV7-2 CASSLRVLAGGHYGYTF
TRBJ2-2 TRBV7-3 CASSPSDTGELFF
TRBJ2-1 TRBV20-1 CSATRGQVNEQFF
TRBJ2-3 TRBV29-1 CSVGQVFTDTQYF
TRBJ2-6 TRBV5-1 CASSLWSGQKVSGANVLTF
TRBJ2-1 TRBV6-5 CASSYSTAAAPYNEQFF
TRBJ2-5 TRBV29-1 CSVEVNRGLGETQYF
TRBJ2-3 TRBV10-2 CASRTMTGGSTDTQYF
TRBJ1-5 TRBV11-1 CASSSSQGSYNQPQHF
TRBJ1-2 TRBV7-8 CASSLSWSGGYTF
TRBJ1-1 TRBV6-2/TRBV6-3 CASSYGIGQLNTEAFF
TRBJ2-7 TRBV9 CASSPRDFTTYEQYF
TRBJ2-2 TRBV6-5 CASSYARADFTGELFF
TRBJ2-7 TRBV4-3 CASSRGGSGLYEQYF
TRBJ2-1 TRBV20-1 CSASGGTPSGNEQFF
TRBJ2-7 TRBV10-3 CAISESRNVLAGVRTYEQYF
TRBJ2-1 TRBV5-1 CASSPLRQGQVGQFF
TRBJ2-6 TRBV29-1 CSVRSARPSGANVLTF
TRBJ2-3 TRBV12-3/TRBV12-4 CASSFLTGKDTQYF
TRBJ1-5 TRBV5-1 CASSFGGDGQPQHF
TRBJ2-7 TRBV5-1 CASSLSPPVGYEQYF
TRBJ2-5 TRBV9 CASSEIVTSTQYF
TRBJ1-5 TRBV7-6 CASSGRQGFDQPQHF
TRBJ2-7 TRBV6-2/TRBV6-3 CASSPSWAGDYEQYF
TRBJ2-1 TRBV4-3 CASSLQSGISYNEQFF
TRBJ2-5 TRBV14 CASSQDDSGSPRETQYF